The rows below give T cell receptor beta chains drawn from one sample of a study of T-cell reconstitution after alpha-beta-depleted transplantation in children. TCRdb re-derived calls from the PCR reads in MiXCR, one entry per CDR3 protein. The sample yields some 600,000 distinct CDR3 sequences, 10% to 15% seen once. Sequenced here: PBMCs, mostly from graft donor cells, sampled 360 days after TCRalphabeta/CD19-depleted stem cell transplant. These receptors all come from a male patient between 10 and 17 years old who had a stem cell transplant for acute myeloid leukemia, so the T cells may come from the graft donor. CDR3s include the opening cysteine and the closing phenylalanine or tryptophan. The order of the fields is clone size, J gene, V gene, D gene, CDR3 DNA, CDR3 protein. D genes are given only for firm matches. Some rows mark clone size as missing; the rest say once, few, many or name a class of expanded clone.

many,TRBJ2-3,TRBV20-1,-,TGCAGTGCTAGAGAGAAGGCAGATACGCAGTATTTT,CSAREKADTQYF
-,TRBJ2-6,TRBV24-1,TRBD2,TGTGCCACCAGTGAGGGACTAGCCCCTTCTGGGGCCAACGTCCTGACTTTC,CATSEGLAPSGANVLTF
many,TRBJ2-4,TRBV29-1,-,TGCAGCGTTTCAGATCTACTAGCCAAAAACATTCAGTACTTC,CSVSDLLAKNIQYF
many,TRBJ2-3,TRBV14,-,TGTGCCAGCAGCCAAATTATCCGTGGGTCGGGGCAGCCTACTAGCACAGATACGCAGTATTTT,CASSQIIRGSGQPTSTDTQYF
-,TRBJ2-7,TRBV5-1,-,TGCGCCAGCAGCTCGCGGGTGGGGGACTACGAGCAGTACTTC,CASSSRVGDYEQYF
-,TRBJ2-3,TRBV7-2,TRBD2,TGTGCCAGCAGCTCCAAGCGGGAGGGCACAGATACGCAGTATTTT,CASSSKREGTDTQYF
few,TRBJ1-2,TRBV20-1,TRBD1,TGCAGTGGCACAGGGGCCGACTATGGCTACACCTTC,CSGTGADYGYTF
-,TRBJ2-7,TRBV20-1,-,TGCAGTGCTAGAGATCATCCTGACGGAGCTTACGAGCAGTACTTC,CSARDHPDGAYEQYF
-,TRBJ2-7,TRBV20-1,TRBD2,TGCAGTGCTAGACCCCTTAGCGGGGTGAAGACCTACGAGCAGTACTTC,CSARPLSGVKTYEQYF
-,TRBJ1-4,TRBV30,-,TGTGCCTGGAGTCGGGATGAAAAACTGTTTTTT,CAWSRDEKLFF
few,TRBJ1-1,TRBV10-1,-,TGCGCCAGCAGTGAGTCGATGAAGGCAGACCTAGTTTTT,CASSESMKADLVF
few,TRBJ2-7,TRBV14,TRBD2,TGTGCCAGCAGCCTTAAGACTAGCGGCTACGAGCAGTACTTC,CASSLKTSGYEQYF
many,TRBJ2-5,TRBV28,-,TGTGCCAGCAGTCCCCCACGCCTAGAGACCCAGTACTTC,CASSPPRLETQYF
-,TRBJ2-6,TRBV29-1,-,TGCAGCGTTGAACACCCGGGGAGTCCTGGGGCCAACGTCCTGACTTTC,CSVEHPGSPGANVLTF
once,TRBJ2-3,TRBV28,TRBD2,TGTGCCAGCAGTTTGGCTAGCGGCGGCCTCACAGATACGCAGTATTTT,CASSLASGGLTDTQYF
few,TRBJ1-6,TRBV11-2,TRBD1,TGTGCCAGCAGCACTAGGGGACAGGTTCCACCCCTCCACTTT,CASSTRGQVPPLHF
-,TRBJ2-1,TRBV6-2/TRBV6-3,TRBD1,TGTGCCAGCAGTTTGGGACAGGGGGGTAGCGATGAGCAGTTCTTC,CASSLGQGGSDEQFF
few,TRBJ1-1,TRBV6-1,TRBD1,TGTGCCAGCAGCCACAGGGGGAACACTGAAGCTTTCTTT,CASSHRGNTEAFF
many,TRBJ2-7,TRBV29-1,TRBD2,TGCAGCGTACCAGTGGGGGGGAGCTCCTACGAGCAGTACTTC,CSVPVGGSSYEQYF
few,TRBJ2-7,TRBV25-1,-,TGTGCCAGCAGTGCTAAGGGCAGCCTATACGAGCAGTACTTC,CASSAKGSLYEQYF
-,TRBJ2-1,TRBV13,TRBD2,TGTGCCAGCAGCTCGGAGGGGACTAGCGGGAGCAATGAGCAGTTCTTC,CASSSEGTSGSNEQFF
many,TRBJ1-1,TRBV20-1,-,TGCAGTGCTAGAGGCGGACCTACTTCTGCTGAAGCTTTCTTT,CSARGGPTSAEAFF
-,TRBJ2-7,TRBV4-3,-,TGCGCCAGCAGCCTGGGGTCTAGCGCTTCCCTACCCTACGAGCAGTACTTC,CASSLGSSASLPYEQYF
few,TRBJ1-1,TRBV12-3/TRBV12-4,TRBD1,TGTGCCAGCAGTCCACGGGACAGCATGAACACTGAAGCTTTCTTT,CASSPRDSMNTEAFF
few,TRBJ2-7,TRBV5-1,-,TGCGCCAGCAGCTTGGGGCGGACTAACTACGAGCAGTACTTC,CASSLGRTNYEQYF
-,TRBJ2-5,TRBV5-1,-,TGCGCCAGCAGCTTGGCCGAATTGGAGACCCAGTACTTC,CASSLAELETQYF
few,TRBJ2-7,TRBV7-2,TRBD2,TGTGCCAGCAGCTTAAGGTTTGGGACTAGCGGCTCCTACGAGCAGTACTTC,CASSLRFGTSGSYEQYF
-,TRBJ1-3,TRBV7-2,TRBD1,TGTGCCAGCAGCTTAAGACAGGGTACTGGAAACACCATATATTTT,CASSLRQGTGNTIYF
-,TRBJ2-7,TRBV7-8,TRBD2,TGTGCCAGCAGCTCTAGCGGGAGGGCGTTCGGCCCCTACGAGCAGTACTTC,CASSSSGRAFGPYEQYF